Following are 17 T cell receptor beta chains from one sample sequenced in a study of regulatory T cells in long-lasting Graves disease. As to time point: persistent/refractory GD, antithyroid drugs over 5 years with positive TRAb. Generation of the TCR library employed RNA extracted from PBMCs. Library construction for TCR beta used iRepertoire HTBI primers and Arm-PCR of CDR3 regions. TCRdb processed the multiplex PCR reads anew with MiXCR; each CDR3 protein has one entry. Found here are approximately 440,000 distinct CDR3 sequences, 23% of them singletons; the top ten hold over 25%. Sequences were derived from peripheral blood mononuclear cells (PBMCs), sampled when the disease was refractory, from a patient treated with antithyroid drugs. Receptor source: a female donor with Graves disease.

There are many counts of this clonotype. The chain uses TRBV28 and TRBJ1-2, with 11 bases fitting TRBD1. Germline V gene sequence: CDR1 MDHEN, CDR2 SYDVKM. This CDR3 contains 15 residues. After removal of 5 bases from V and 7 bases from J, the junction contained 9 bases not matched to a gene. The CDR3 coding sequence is TGTGCCAGCAGTCCCGGACAGGGGGCGTGGGGTGGCTACACCTTC. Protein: CASSPGQGAWGGYTF.

The CDR3 DNA reads TGTGCCAGCTCACAAACTAGAGACGAGCAGTACTTC. Amino acid sequence: CASSQTRDEQYF. The chain carries TRBV18 and TRBJ2-7, with D tentatively TRBD2 (5 bases). Trimming shortened V by 4 bases and J by 5 bases, and 9 bases separated the two germline ends. The CDR3 runs to 12 residues. Germline values: CDR1 KGHSH, CDR2 LQKENI.

The CDR3 spells CASRLQGNQPQHF. DNA for the CDR3: TGTGCCAGCAGGCTGCAGGGAAATCAGCCCCAGCATTTT. V gene TRBV6-1 combines with J gene TRBJ1-5; D is perhaps TRBD1 (5 bases). Germline assignment: CDR1 MNHNS and CDR2 SASEGT. The CDR3 is made up of 13 amino acids. V dropped 6 bases and J dropped 4 bases, with 10 bases sitting between them.

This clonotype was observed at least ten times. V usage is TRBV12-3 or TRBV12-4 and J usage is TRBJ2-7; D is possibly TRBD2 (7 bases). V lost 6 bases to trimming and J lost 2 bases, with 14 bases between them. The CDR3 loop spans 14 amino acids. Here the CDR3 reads CASSPGGPTYEQYF. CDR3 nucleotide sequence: TGTGCCAGCAGCCCCGGGGGGCCAACCTACGAGCAGTACTTC.

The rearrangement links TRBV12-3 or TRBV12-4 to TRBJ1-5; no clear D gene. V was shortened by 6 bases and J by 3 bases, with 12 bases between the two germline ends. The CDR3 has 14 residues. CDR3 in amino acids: CASSPPGPNQPQHF. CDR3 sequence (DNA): TGTGCCAGCAGCCCACCTGGGCCCAATCAGCCCCAGCATTTT.

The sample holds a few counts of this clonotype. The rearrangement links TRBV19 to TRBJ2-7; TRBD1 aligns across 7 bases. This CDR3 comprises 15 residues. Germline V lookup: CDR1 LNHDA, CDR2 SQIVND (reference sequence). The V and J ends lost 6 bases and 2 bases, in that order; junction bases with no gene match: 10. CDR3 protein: CASRTKGQTTYEQYF. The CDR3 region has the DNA TGTGCCAGTAGGACGAAGGGACAGACCACCTACGAGCAGTACTTC.

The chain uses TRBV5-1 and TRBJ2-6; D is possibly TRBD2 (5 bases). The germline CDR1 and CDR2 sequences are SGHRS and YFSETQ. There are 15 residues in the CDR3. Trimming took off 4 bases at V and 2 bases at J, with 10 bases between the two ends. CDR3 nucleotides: TGCGCCAGCAGCCTGAGGGCAGCTGGGGCCAACGTCCTGACTTTC. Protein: CASSLRAAGANVLTF.

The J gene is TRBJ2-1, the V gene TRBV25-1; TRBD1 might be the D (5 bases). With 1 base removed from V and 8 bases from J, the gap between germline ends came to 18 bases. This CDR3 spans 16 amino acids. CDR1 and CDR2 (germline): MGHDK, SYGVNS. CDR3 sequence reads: CASSEFSGSTRDEQFF. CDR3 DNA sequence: TGTGCCAGCAGTGAATTTTCCGGCTCAACCAGGGATGAGCAGTTCTTC.

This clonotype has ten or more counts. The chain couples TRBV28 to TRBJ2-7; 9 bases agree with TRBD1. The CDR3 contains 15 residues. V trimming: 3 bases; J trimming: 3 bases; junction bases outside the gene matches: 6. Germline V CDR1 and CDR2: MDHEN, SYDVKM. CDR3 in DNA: TGTGCCAGCAGTTTCGGGGGACAGGGTTACTACGAGCAGTACTTC. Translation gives CASSFGGQGYYEQYF.

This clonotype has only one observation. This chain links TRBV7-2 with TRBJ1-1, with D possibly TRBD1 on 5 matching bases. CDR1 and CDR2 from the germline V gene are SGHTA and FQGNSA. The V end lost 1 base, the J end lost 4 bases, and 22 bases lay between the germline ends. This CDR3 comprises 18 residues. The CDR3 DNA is TGTGCCAGCAGCTTAGGGTTTGGTGGGCAGGGTTCTGCCACTGAAGCTTTCTTT. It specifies CASSLGFGGQGSATEAFF.

CDR3 in amino acids: CASSGTDRDEQYF. The CDR3 DNA follows: TGTGCCAGCAGCGGGACGGACAGGGATGAGCAGTACTTC. The chain carries TRBV5-4 and TRBJ2-5, with 8 bases identical to TRBD1. The V gene's germline CDR1 is SGHNT and CDR2 YYREEE (reference sequence). The CDR3 length is 13 residues. Trimming removed 4 bases from V and 11 bases from J; junction bases left unmatched: 10.

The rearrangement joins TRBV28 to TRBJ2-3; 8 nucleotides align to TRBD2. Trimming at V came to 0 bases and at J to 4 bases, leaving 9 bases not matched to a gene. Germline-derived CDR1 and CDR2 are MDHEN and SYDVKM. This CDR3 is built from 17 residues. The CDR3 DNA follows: TGTGCCAGCAGTTTATGGGTGGGACTAGGAGGTGCAGATACGCAGTATTTT. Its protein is CASSLWVGLGGADTQYF.

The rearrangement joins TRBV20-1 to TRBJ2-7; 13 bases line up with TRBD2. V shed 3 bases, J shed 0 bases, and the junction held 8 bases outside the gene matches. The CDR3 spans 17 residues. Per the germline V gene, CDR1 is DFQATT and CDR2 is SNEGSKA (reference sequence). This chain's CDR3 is CSASRLAGGRSSYEQYF. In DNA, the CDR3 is TGCAGTGCTAGTAGACTAGCGGGAGGACGAAGCTCCTACGAGCAGTACTTC.

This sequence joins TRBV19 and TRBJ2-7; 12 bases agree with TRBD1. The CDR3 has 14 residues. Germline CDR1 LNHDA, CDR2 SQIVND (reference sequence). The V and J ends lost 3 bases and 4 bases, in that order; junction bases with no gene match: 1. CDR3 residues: CASSMGQGAYEQYF. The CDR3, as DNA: TGTGCCAGTAGTATGGGACAGGGGGCTTACGAGCAGTACTTC.

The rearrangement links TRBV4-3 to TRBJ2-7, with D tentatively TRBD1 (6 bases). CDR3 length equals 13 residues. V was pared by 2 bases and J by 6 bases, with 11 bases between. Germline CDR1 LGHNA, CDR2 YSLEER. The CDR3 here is CASSQIQGSEQYF. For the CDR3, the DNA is TGCGCCAGCAGCCAAATACAGGGTTCCGAGCAGTACTTC.

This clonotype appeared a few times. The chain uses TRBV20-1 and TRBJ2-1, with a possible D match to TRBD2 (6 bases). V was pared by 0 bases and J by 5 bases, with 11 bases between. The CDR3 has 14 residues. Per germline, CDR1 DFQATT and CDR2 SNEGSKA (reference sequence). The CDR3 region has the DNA TGCAGTGCTAGAGACGCACTAGCTAACAATGAGCAGTTCTTC. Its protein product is CSARDALANNEQFF.

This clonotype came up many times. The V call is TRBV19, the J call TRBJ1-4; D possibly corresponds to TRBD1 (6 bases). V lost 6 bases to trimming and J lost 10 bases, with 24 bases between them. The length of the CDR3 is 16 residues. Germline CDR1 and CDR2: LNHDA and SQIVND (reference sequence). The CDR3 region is CASSDSLGTSVGKLFF. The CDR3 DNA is TGTGCCAGTAGCGATTCCCTCGGGACATCAGTGGGAAAACTGTTTTTT. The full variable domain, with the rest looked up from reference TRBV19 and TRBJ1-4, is DGGITQSPKYLFRKEGQNVTLSCEQNLNHDAMYWYRQDPGQGLRLIYYSQIVNDFQKGDIAEGYSVSREKKESFPLTVTSAQKNPTAFYLCASSDSLGTSVGKLFFGSGTQLSVL.